Given below is one T cell receptor (beta chain) in context. Its antigen remains unidentified. Trimming cost V 7 bases and J 3 bases; bases outside gene matches: 5. The CDR3 spans 14 residues. CDR1 SGHRS and CDR2 YFSETQ come from the germline V gene. Researchers prepared the TCRbeta library using unique molecular identifiers, the study reports. TCRdb processed the PCR reads anew with MiXCR; each CDR3 protein has one entry. The data show roughly 790,000 distinct CDR3 sequences, around 15% seen once. The source of the sample is a study of T-cell reconstitution after alpha-beta-depleted transplantation in children. Overall study results and limits: Some patients showed high day-60 TCRbeta diversity, which derived from surviving recipient T cells and thymic progenitors. A year post-transplant, T-cell counts and diversity derived mostly from newly produced T cells. Several hundred expanded graft clones reportedly gave rise to the alpha-beta T cells present about two months after transplant.

The chain has TRBV5-1 and TRBJ2-5, with TRBD1 matching over 11 bases. The sample here was PBMCs, mostly from graft donor cells, taken 360 days after TCRalphabeta/CD19-depleted stem cell transplant. This clonotype originated in a male patient younger than 18 who had a stem cell transplant for acute lymphoblastic leukemia, so the T cells may come from the graft donor. CDR3 sequence: CASGMGQGEETQYF. The CDR3, as DNA: TGCGCCAGCGGGATGGGACAGGGGGAAGAGACCCAGTACTTC.